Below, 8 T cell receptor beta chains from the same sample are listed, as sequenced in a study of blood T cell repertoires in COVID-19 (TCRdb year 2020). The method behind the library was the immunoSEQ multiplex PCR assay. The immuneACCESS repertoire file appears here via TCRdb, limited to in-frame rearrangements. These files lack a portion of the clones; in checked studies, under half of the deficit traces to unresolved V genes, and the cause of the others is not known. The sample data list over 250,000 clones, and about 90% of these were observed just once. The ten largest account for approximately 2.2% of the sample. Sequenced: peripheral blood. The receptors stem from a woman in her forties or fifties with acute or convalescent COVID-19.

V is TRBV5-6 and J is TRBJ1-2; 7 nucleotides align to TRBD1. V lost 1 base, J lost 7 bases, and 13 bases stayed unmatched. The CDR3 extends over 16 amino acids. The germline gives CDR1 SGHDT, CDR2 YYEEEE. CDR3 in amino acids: CASSLNLATGSVGYTF. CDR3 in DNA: TGTGCCAGCAGCTTGAATCTCGCGACAGGGTCGGTTGGCTACACCTTC.

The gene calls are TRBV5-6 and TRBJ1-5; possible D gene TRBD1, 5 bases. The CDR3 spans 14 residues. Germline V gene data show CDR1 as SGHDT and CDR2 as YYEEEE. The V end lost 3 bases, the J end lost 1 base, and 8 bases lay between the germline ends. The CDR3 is CASSWGLSNQPQHF. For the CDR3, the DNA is TGTGCCAGCAGCTGGGGCCTGAGCAATCAGCCCCAGCATTTT.

CDR3 coding DNA: TGTGCCAGCAGCTTAGGGACAGAAGGATTCAGCACAGATACGCAGTATTTT. It translates to CASSLGTEGFSTDTQYF. V is TRBV7-2 and J is TRBJ2-3; weak D call: TRBD1 (6 bases). This CDR3 spans 17 amino acids. Germline CDR1 and CDR2: SGHTA and FQGNSA. Deletions cut 1 base from V and 0 bases from J, with 14 bases between.

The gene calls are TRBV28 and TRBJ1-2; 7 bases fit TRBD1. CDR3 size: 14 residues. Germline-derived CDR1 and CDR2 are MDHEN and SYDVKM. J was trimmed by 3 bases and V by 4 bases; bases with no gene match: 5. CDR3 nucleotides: TGTGCCAGCAGTTCCGACAGGGCCCACTATGGCTACACCTTC. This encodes CASSSDRAHYGYTF.

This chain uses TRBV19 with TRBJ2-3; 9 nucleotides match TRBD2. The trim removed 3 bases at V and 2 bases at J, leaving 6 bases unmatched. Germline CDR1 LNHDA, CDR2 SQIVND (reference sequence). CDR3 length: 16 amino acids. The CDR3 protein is CASSIALAGNTDTQYF. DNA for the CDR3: TGTGCCAGTAGTATCGCGCTAGCGGGGAACACAGATACGCAGTATTTT.

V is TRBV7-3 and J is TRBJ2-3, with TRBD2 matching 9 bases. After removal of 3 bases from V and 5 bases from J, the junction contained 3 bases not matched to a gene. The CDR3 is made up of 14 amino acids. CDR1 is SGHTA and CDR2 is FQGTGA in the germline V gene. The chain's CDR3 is CASSLSSGKDTQYF. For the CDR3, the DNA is TGTGCCAGCAGCTTGTCTAGCGGGAAAGATACGCAGTATTTT. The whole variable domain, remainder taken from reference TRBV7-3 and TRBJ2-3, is GAGVSQTPSNKVTEKGKYVELRCDPISGHTALYWYRQSLGQGPEFLIYFQGTGAADDSGLPNDRFFAVRPEGSVSTLKIQRTERGDSAVYLCASSLSSGKDTQYFGPGTRLTVL.

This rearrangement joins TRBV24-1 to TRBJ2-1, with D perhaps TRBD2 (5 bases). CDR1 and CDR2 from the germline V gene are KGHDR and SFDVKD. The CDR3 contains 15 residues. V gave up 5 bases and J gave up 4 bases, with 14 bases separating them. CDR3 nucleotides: TGTGCCACCAGTGGGCCCGGGATCGGTTACAATGAGCAGTTCTTC. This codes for CATSGPGIGYNEQFF.

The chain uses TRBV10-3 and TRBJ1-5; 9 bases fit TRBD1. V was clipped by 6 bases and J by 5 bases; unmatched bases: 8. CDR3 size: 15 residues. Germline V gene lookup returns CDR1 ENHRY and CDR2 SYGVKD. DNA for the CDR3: TGTGCCATCAGGCCGGGACAGGGTTCGGATCAGCCCCAGCATTTT. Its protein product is CAIRPGQGSDQPQHF.